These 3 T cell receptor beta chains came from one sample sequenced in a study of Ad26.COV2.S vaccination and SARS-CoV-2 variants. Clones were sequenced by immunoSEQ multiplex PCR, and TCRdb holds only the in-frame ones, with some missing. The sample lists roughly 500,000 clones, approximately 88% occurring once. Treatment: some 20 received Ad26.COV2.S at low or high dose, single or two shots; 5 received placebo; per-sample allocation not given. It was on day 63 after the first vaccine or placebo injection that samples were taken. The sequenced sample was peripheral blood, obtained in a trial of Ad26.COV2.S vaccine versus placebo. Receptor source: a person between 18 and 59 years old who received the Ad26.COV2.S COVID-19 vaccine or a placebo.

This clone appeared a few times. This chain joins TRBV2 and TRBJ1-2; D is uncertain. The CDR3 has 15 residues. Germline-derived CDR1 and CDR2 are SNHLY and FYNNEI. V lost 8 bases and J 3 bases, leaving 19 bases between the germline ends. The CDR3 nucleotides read TGTGCCAGCCGGCCGTTGCCCGTTAGGGACTATGGCTACACCTTC. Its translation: CASRPLPVRDYGYTF.

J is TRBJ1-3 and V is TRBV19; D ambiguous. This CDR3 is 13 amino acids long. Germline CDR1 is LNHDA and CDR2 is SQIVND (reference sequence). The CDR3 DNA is TGTGCAGCGAGACGGATCTCTGGAAACACCATATATTTT. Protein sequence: CAARRISGNTIYF.

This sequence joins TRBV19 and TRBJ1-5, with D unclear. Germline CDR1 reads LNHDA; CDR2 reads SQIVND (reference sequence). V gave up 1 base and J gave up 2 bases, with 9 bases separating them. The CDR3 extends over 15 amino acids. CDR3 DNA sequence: TGTGCCAGTAGTATAGGGAAAATGGGCAATCAGCCCCAGCATTTT. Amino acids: CASSIGKMGNQPQHF.